This T cell receptor beta chain was sequenced for a study of tumor-infiltrating lymphocytes in primary liver carcinoma. This clonotype was detected only once. As yet, its antigen is unknown. Study results and limitations: Paired tumor-adjacent and tumor-blood samples overlapped less than tumor region pairs did.

This CDR3 is 16 amino acids long. The ends were cut back, 4 bases at V and 2 bases at J, with 19 bases in the middle. Germline V gives CDR1 SGHDT, CDR2 YYEEEE. Total RNA amounting to roughly 450 ng was the source from which TCR beta cDNA was made with a constant-region primer. Three rounds of nested multiplex PCR with slightly modified ARM-PCR produced TCR beta libraries. TRBV1-TRBV30 forward primers and a C-beta reverse primer were used in the first two PCR rounds, which each ran for around 11 cycles. TCRdb ran MiXCR on the multiplex PCR reads and lists one entry per CDR3 protein. The sample yields 150,000 to 200,000 distinct CDR3 sequences, 85% seen once. RNA and DNA were co-extracted from about 19-30 mg of unsorted bulk tissue. Primary liver carcinoma in the patients was surgically resected.

This chain connects TRBV5-6 to TRBJ2-7; D not resolved. Sequencing was performed on tumor tissue from primary liver carcinoma. This clonotype originated in a middle-aged man with primary liver carcinoma and hepatitis B virus infection. CDR3 in DNA: TGTGCCAGCAGCCCCACCCCCAAGGGTGAGGCCTACGAGCAGTACTTC. Its translation is CASSPTPKGEAYEQYF. Full variable domain (missing parts from reference TRBV5-6 and TRBJ2-7): DAGVTQSPTHLIKTRGQQVTLRCSPKSGHDTVSWYQQALGQGPQFIFQYYEEEERQRGNFPDRFSGHQFPNYSSELNVNALLLGDSALYLCASSPTPKGEAYEQYFGPGTRLTVT.